This TCR beta chain was sequenced for a study of shared clonotypes between healthy human individuals. The CDR3 has 15 residues. V shed 6 bases and J shed 5 bases, with 16 bases lying between them. Germline V gene lookup returns CDR1 LNHDA and CDR2 SQIVND (reference sequence). CD45RO-negative, CCR7-positively selected cells formed the naive CD8 fraction, excluding terminally differentiated effector memory CD45RA+ cells. This clone showed up just once. As originally analysed: As immunoSEQ supplied junction-only sequences (without quality scores), filtering differed. Sequenced by immunoSEQ multiplex PCR; TCRdb stores in-frame clones only, minus some. V and J calls and clone size are those listed in that table; D and trimming were worked out from the DNA. The sample includes roughly 2.1 million clones, about 92% of them seen just once.

Sequencing used naive CD8+ T cells from PBMCs. V and J are TRBV19 and TRBJ2-2, with D possibly called TRBD1 or TRBD2 (5 bases each). The sequence was collected from a man aged 18 to 30 in good health. Some clones in this sample may be carry-over from other donors' samples. The CDR3 nucleotides are TGTGCCAGTAGCAAGGGGAGCACCTCGACCGGGGAGCTGTTTTTT. This sequence encodes CASSKGSTSTGELFF. Together with reference TRBV19 and TRBJ2-2, the CDR3 gives the full variable domain: DGGITQSPKYLFRKEGQNVTLSCEQNLNHDAMYWYRQDPGQGLRLIYYSQIVNDFQKGDIAEGYSVSREKKESFPLTVTSAQKNPTAFYLCASSKGSTSTGELFFGEGSRLTVL.